Listed below are T cell receptor beta chains from one sample, sequenced in a study of blood T cell repertoires in COVID-19. This table comes from immunoSEQ multiplex PCR, and its TCRdb copy is limited to in-frame clones, with some not included. Of about 90,000 clones detected, about 81% appear once; the ten largest clones hold about 12%. Sequencing was done on a sample of peripheral blood. These receptors originate from a human donor in a cohort sampled during active COVID-19. CDR3s include the opening cysteine and the closing phenylalanine or tryptophan. D genes are given only for firm matches. Rows may omit the clone size; those that give it use once, few, many or a size class.

v_gene,d_gene,j_gene,abundance,CDR3nt,CDR3aa
TRBV5-1,-,TRBJ2-2,-,TGCGCCAGCAGGGGGGAGGCGAACACCGGGGAGCTGTTTTTT,CASRGEANTGELFF
TRBV6-1,-,TRBJ2-3,-,TGTGCCAGCAGTGACACAGGGTTTGGCACAGATACGCAGTATTTT,CASSDTGFGTDTQYF
TRBV7-3,TRBD1,TRBJ1-3,-,TGTGCCAGCAGCCGCACAGGGGCAAGGGGAAACACCATATATTTT,CASSRTGARGNTIYF
TRBV5-1,-,TRBJ2-3,-,TGCGCCAGCAGCAGGACTGGGAGCACAGATACGCAGTATTTT,CASSRTGSTDTQYF
TRBV7-2,-,TRBJ1-5,-,TGTGCCAGCAGCTTACAGGGTAATCAGCCCCAGCATTTT,CASSLQGNQPQHF
TRBV27,-,TRBJ1-2,-,TGTGCCAGCAGTCAACAGGCTCCCTATGGCTACACCTTC,CASSQQAPYGYTF
TRBV21-1,-,TRBJ1-2,once,TGTGCCAGCAGCAAATTTCGGTCAGGCAGCCACATTCCTCGGGATTATGGCTACACCTTC,CASSKFRSGSHIPRDYGYTF
TRBV18,-,TRBJ1-4,-,TGTGCCAGCTCACCAGCAGGAAGGTTTTATAATGAAAAACTGTTTTTT,CASSPAGRFYNEKLFF
TRBV5-8,TRBD1,TRBJ2-7,-,TGTGCCAGCAGCCTGACGGGGACAGGGCGCTACGAGCAGTACTTC,CASSLTGTGRYEQYF
TRBV5-1,TRBD1,TRBJ2-3,-,TGCGCCAGCGGGGACAGGGCGAAGAGCACAGATACGCAGTATTTT,CASGDRAKSTDTQYF
TRBV3-1/TRBV3-2,TRBD1,TRBJ1-2,once,TGTGCCAGCAGCCAAAGTGCGTCAGGGGGCCGTCGGGATGGCTACACCTTC,CASSQSASGGRRDGYTF
TRBV28,-,TRBJ1-2,-,TGTGCCAGCAGACCCGCCCAGGCTGGGGGGGGCTACACCTTC,CASRPAQAGGGYTF
TRBV5-1,-,TRBJ1-2,-,TGCGCCAGCAGCTTGGGTGCAGGGAGGGGCTATGGCTACACCTTC,CASSLGAGRGYGYTF
TRBV6-2/TRBV6-3,TRBD2,TRBJ2-7,-,TGTGCCAGCAGTCCACTAGCGGGGAGGACCTACGAGCAGTACTTC,CASSPLAGRTYEQYF
TRBV19,-,TRBJ1-1,-,TGTGCCAGTAGCCCCGTGGGGGGAAGGACTGAAGCTTTCTTT,CASSPVGGRTEAFF
TRBV5-1,TRBD1,TRBJ2-5,-,TGCGCCAGCAGCTTACTCGGACAGGGGCGAGAGACCCAGTACTTC,CASSLLGQGRETQYF
TRBV9,-,TRBJ2-5,-,TGTGCCAGCAGCCCCCAAACAGGTCAAGAGACCCAGTACTTC,CASSPQTGQETQYF
TRBV3-1/TRBV3-2,TRBD1,TRBJ1-2,-,TGTGCCAGCAGCCTGAGACAGGGCGCTCATGGCTACACCTTC,CASSLRQGAHGYTF
TRBV7-8,TRBD1,TRBJ2-7,once,TGTGCCAGCAGCTTAGAACCGACAGGGGCTTTTGGCGAGCAGTACTTC,CASSLEPTGAFGEQYF
TRBV25-1,TRBD1,TRBJ2-1,-,TGTGCCAGCAGTGAACCAGGGGGCTTGAATGAGCAGTTCTTC,CASSEPGGLNEQFF
TRBV7-2,TRBD1,TRBJ1-2,-,TGTGCCAGCAGCTTCTCCGGACAGGGGCTGGGTGGCTACACCTTC,CASSFSGQGLGGYTF
TRBV14,TRBD1,TRBJ1-6,-,TGTGCCAGCAGCCATCAGGGGGCAGGGTCACCCCTCCACTTT,CASSHQGAGSPLHF
TRBV6-5,-,TRBJ1-5,-,TGTGCCAGCAGCCTCAACGGTGGTGGCAATCAGCCCCAGCATTTT,CASSLNGGGNQPQHF
TRBV28,TRBD2,TRBJ2-3,-,TGTGCCAGCAGTACTTACGACCGACAGGGAGGACTAGCGGGGGCAGATACGCAGTATTTT,CASSTYDRQGGLAGADTQYF
TRBV7-2,-,TRBJ1-1,-,TGTGCCAGCAGCTTTGAGGGATTGAGGAACACTGAAGCTTTCTTT,CASSFEGLRNTEAFF
TRBV7-2,-,TRBJ2-6,medium-sized,TGTGCCAGCAGCCTAGCCGTCTCTGGGGCCAACGTCCTGACTTTC,CASSLAVSGANVLTF
TRBV7-9,TRBD1,TRBJ2-1,-,TGTGCCAGCAGCTGGACAGGAACCTACAATGAGCAGTTCTTC,CASSWTGTYNEQFF
TRBV6-5,TRBD1,TRBJ1-1,few,TGTGCCAGCTCGTCAAGGGGGCACACTGAAGCTTTCTTT,CASSSRGHTEAFF
TRBV27,-,TRBJ2-7,-,TGTGCCAGCAGTTTTTACGACAGCTCCTACGAGCAGTACTTC,CASSFYDSSYEQYF
TRBV6-1,-,TRBJ1-5,few,TGTGCCAGCAGTGAACTTGACCGGGCCCAGCATTTT,CASSELDRAQHF
TRBV6-5,-,TRBJ1-4,-,TGTGCCAGCAGTTACCTGAGGGAAGAAAAACTGTTTTTT,CASSYLREEKLFF
TRBV9,TRBD2,TRBJ2-7,once,TGTGCCAGCAGCGTAGCTGCGGGAGAGGCCACCTACGAGCAGTACTTC,CASSVAAGEATYEQYF
TRBV3-1/TRBV3-2,-,TRBJ2-3,few,TGTGCCAGCAGCCAAGTGGAGCGGTCTTACACAGATACGCAGTATTTT,CASSQVERSYTDTQYF
TRBV5-1,-,TRBJ1-1,-,TGCGCCAGCAGCTTGGCTCATGAGGGAAGCACTGAAGCTTTCTTT,CASSLAHEGSTEAFF
TRBV11-2,TRBD1,TRBJ2-7,-,TGTGCCAGCAGCCCCTGGACAGGGTTGTACGAGCAGTACTTC,CASSPWTGLYEQYF
TRBV18,TRBD1,TRBJ2-7,-,TGTGCCAGCTCACCACCTTGGACAGGGGTGGACGAGCAGTACTTC,CASSPPWTGVDEQYF
TRBV9,TRBD2,TRBJ2-1,-,TGTGCCAGCAGTCTTAGCGGGGTTCTAGATGAGCAGTTCTTC,CASSLSGVLDEQFF
TRBV5-1,TRBD1,TRBJ1-1,-,TGCGCCAGCCGGAGACAGGGGAACACTGAAGCTTTCTTT,CASRRQGNTEAFF
TRBV7-2,-,TRBJ1-2,-,TGTGCCAGCAGCCAAGGCAGAGGGGGCTACACCTTC,CASSQGRGGYTF
TRBV28,-,TRBJ1-2,-,TGTGCCAGCAGTGGGCCAGTATATGGCTACACCTTC,CASSGPVYGYTF
TRBV4-2,-,TRBJ2-3,medium-sized,TGTGCCAGCAGTCTTACTAGCACAGATACGCAGTATTTT,CASSLTSTDTQYF
TRBV27,TRBD1,TRBJ1-2,-,TGTGCCAGCAGTTACGGACAGGGTCAATATGGCTACACCTTC,CASSYGQGQYGYTF
TRBV7-2,TRBD2,TRBJ2-7,-,TGTGCCAGCAGCTTAGTAGGACTAGCGGGGGGATCCTCCTACGAGCAGTACTTC,CASSLVGLAGGSSYEQYF
TRBV19,TRBD1,TRBJ1-4,-,TGTGCCAGTAGGCGACAGGGACTGACTGGAAAACTGTTTTTT,CASRRQGLTGKLFF
TRBV5-1,TRBD1,TRBJ2-7,-,TGCGCCAGCAGCTTTGGTACAGGGGGCATGTACGAGCAGTACTTC,CASSFGTGGMYEQYF
TRBV28,TRBD1,TRBJ1-5,-,TGTGCCAGCTGGTCCCGGGACAGGGGCTTCAATCAGCCCCAGCATTTT,CASWSRDRGFNQPQHF
TRBV7-6,TRBD2,TRBJ2-1,-,TGTGCCAGCAGCGTGACTAGCGGTAATGAGCAGTTCTTC,CASSVTSGNEQFF
TRBV28,TRBD1,TRBJ1-6,-,TGTGCCAGCACCCCGGGACAGGGGGTAATAGGTGGTTCACCCCTCCACTTT,CASTPGQGVIGGSPLHF
TRBV29-1,-,TRBJ2-4,-,TGCAGCGTAGGGGAATACATTCAGTACTTC,CSVGEYIQYF
TRBV30,-,TRBJ2-6,-,TGTGCCTGGAGCTGGACAGCTGGGGCCAACGTCCTGACTTTC,CAWSWTAGANVLTF
TRBV28,TRBD2,TRBJ2-5,-,TGTGCCAGCAGTTTATTTCCCGGGGGGGAGACCCAGTACTTC,CASSLFPGGETQYF
TRBV27,TRBD1,TRBJ2-4,-,TGTGCCAGCAGTTTACGCCCACAGGGGGCCGGGGACATTCAGTACTTC,CASSLRPQGAGDIQYF
TRBV2,TRBD2,TRBJ2-1,-,TGTGCCAGCATGGGCGGGGGCTCCTACAATGAGCAGTTCTTC,CASMGGGSYNEQFF
TRBV6-5,-,TRBJ1-1,-,TGTGCCAGCAGTTACGGCGGAGGGCCACCTAACACTGAAGCTTTCTTT,CASSYGGGPPNTEAFF
TRBV7-9,TRBD1,TRBJ1-3,-,TGTGCCAGCAGCCCTGGGGGGACAGTCGTAAACACCATATATTTT,CASSPGGTVVNTIYF
TRBV30,-,TRBJ1-1,once,TGTGCCTGGAGTGGGGAGTTCACTGAAGCTTTCTTT,CAWSGEFTEAFF
TRBV7-2,-,TRBJ1-1,-,TGTGCCAGCAGCTTAGAGGCAGGTGTAAACACTGAAGCTTTCTTT,CASSLEAGVNTEAFF
TRBV12-3/TRBV12-4,-,TRBJ2-6,few,TGTGCCAGCAGTTTGGCCGGGGCCAACGTCCTGACTTTC,CASSLAGANVLTF
TRBV7-3,-,TRBJ2-6,-,TGTGCCAGCAGCCTCCGTGGGGCCAACGTCCTGACTTTC,CASSLRGANVLTF
TRBV12-3/TRBV12-4,TRBD1,TRBJ1-1,-,TGTGCCAGCAGAACAGGGGCCACTGAAGCTTTCTTT,CASRTGATEAFF